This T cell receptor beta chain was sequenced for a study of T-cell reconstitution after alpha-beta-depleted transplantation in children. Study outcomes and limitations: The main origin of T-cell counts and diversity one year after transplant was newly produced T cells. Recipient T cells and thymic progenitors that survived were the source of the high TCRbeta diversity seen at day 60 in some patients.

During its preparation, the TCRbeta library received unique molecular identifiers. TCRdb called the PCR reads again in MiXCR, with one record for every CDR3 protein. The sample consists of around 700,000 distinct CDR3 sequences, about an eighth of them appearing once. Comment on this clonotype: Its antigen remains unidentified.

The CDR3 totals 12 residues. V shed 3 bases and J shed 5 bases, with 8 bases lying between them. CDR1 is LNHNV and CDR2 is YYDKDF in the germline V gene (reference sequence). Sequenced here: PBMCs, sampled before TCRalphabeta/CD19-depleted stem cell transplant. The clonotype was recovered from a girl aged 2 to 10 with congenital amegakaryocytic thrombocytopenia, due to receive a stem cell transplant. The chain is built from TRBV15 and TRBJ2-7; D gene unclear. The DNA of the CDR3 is TGTGCCACCAGCAGGGGTGAAAACGAGCAGTACTTC. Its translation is CATSRGENEQYF.